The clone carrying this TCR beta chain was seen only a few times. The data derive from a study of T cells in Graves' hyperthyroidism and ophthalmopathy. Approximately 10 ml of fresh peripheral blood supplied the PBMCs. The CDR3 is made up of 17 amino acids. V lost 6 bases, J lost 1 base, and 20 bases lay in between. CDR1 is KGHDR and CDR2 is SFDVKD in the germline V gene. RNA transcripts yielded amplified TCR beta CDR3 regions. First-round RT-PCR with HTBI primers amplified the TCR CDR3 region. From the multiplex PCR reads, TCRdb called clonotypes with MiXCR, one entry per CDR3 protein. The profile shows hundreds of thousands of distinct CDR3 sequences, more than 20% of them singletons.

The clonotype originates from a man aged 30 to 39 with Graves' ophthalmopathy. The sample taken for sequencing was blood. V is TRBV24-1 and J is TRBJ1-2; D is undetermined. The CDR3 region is CATSPSDGQTLNYGYTF. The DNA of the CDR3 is TGTGCCACCAGTCCCTCCGACGGGCAGACACTTAACTATGGCTACACCTTC.